The source of this T cell receptor beta chain is a study of graft-versus-host responses after intestinal transplantation. Study as a whole: Multivisceral, liver-intestinal, or isolated intestinal transplants were given to recipients. All recipients were given anti-thymocyte globulin induction, and tacrolimus and steroids were then administered for three to four years.

Broader study findings: Investigators detected GvH clones in recipient marrow, with some emerging earlier in ileum or blood. Early declines in HvG clones that occurred post-transplant were associated with peak circulating GvH clone levels.

A note on this clone: Antigen: not known.

This CDR3 contains 14 residues. The germline V and J ends were trimmed by 4 bases and 1 base, with 13 bases remaining between them. Germline loops: CDR1 SQVTM, CDR2 ANQGSEA. Libraries were prepared by immunoSEQ multiplex PCR; TCRdb keeps only in-frame clonotypes and omits some of them. This table holds around 20,000 clones, approximately 90% found once. The sample here was PBMCs, taken approximately 56 weeks after transplant. The V call is TRBV29-1, the J call TRBJ2-5; D remains ambiguous. The origin of this receptor is a human patient who received an intestinal transplant, so some T cells may come from the graft donor. CDR3 region: CSVVKLWSQETQYF. CDR3 DNA: TGCAGCGTTGTCAAGCTTTGGAGCCAAGAGACCCAGTACTTC.